The clone carrying this TCR beta chain has a single count. Antigen: not known. Assay used: immunoSEQ multiplex PCR; TCRdb lists only in-frame clones, some missing. The profile shows about 89,000 clones, roughly 90% of them singletons. This sample is drawn from a study of OX40 agonist ivuxolimab in advanced cancers. Overall study: It was permissible to have had prior anti-PD-1, anti-PD-L1 or anti-CTLA-4 therapy, and around 40% had some.

Broader study findings: In the expanded peripheral T cells, antigen specificity was never determined.

The receptor was derived from an adult with an advanced solid tumor such as melanoma, head and neck, liver or kidney cancer. The specimen was CD4+ or CD8+ T cells sorted from blood, collected in a trial of the OX40 agonist ivuxolimab.

The CDR3 is CASSLSRPGGRDIQYF. The CDR3 DNA is TGTGCCAGCAGCTTATCCCGGCCAGGGGGCAGAGACATTCAGTACTTC. This chain joins TRBV7-2 and TRBJ2-4; 8 bases align to TRBD1. V trimming: 2 bases; J trimming: 8 bases; junction bases outside the gene matches: 11. The CDR3 is 16 residues long. CDR1 is SGHTA and CDR2 is FQGNSA in the germline V gene.